This is a list of T cell receptor beta chains from one sample in a study of cytomegalovirus exposure and HLA in healthy donors. The protocol was immunoSEQ multiplex PCR, while the TCRdb copy is restricted to in-frame clones and leaves out a portion. The data contain roughly 170,000 clones, approximately 80% of them seen just once; the ten biggest clones take up just over 4.5%. The sample comprised PBMCs. Source of these receptors: a woman aged 45-60 years in good health and CMV-seropositive. Each CDR3 is given with its conserved first and last residue. The D gene is left open where the match is weak. Some rows have no size entry. The others give once, few or many, or a class for an expanded clone.

J gene	clone size	D gene	V gene	CDR3 protein	CDR3 DNA
TRBJ2-1	NA	TRBD2	TRBV9	CASSALGLAGTNEQFF	TGTGCCAGCAGCGCCCTGGGGCTAGCGGGGACGAATGAGCAGTTCTTC
TRBJ1-2	NA	NA	TRBV7-2	CASSLNSAGNYGYTF	TGTGCCAGCAGCTTAAATTCGGCAGGGAACTATGGCTACACCTTC
TRBJ1-1	NA	NA	TRBV19	CASSIMVAMDTEAFF	TGTGCCAGTAGTATTATGGTGGCAATGGACACTGAAGCTTTCTTT
TRBJ1-2	NA	TRBD1	TRBV27	CASSPGTGLYGYTF	TGTGCCAGCAGTCCGGGGACAGGGCTCTATGGCTACACCTTC
TRBJ2-2	NA	TRBD1	TRBV7-9	CASRPGQSNTGELFF	TGTGCCAGCAGGCCGGGACAGTCGAACACCGGGGAGCTGTTTTTT
TRBJ2-7	NA	TRBD2	TRBV6-6	CASSVREFYEQYF	TGTGCCAGCAGTGTGCGGGAGTTCTACGAGCAGTACTTC
TRBJ2-7	NA	NA	TRBV28	CASSLWGTPRYF	TGTGCCAGCAGCCTCTGGGGCACCCCACGGTACTTC
TRBJ1-6	NA	NA	TRBV5-1	CASSLVSGVPTQALHF	TGCGCCAGCAGCTTGGTGTCCGGGGTCCCTACCCAGGCCCTCCACTTT
TRBJ2-7	NA	NA	TRBV11-2	CASSLGYTSYEQYF	TGTGCCAGCAGCTTAGGGTACACGTCCTACGAGCAGTACTTC
TRBJ1-3	few	TRBD1	TRBV4-3	CASSRTSGTGGSGNTIYF	TGCGCCAGCAGCCGCACTTCCGGGACAGGGGGATCTGGAAACACCATATATTTT
TRBJ2-7	NA	TRBD2	TRBV19	CASSIRTSGTREQYF	TGTGCCAGTAGTATAAGGACTAGCGGGACTCGCGAGCAGTACTTC
TRBJ2-1	once	TRBD2	TRBV7-2	CASSQDSGGQRKEQFF	TGTGCCAGCAGCCAAGACTCGGGGGGGCAAAGAAAGGAGCAGTTCTTC
TRBJ1-1	NA	NA	TRBV7-8	CASSTSRGALGAFF	TGTGCCAGCAGCACCAGTAGGGGCGCCCTTGGAGCTTTCTTT
TRBJ1-2	NA	NA	TRBV6-5	CASSYGGVGGYTF	TGTGCCAGCAGTTATGGGGGGGTAGGGGGCTACACCTTC
TRBJ2-1	NA	NA	TRBV19	CASSIPGLAPEGEQFF	TGTGCCAGTAGTATCCCCGGGCTAGCCCCAGAGGGTGAGCAGTTCTTC
TRBJ2-1	few	TRBD2	TRBV9	CASSRTSGSVPLDNEQFF	TGTGCCAGCAGTAGGACTAGCGGGAGCGTCCCCTTAGACAATGAGCAGTTCTTC
TRBJ2-5	few	NA	TRBV7-2	CASSPPGETQYF	TGTGCCAGCAGCCCACCCGGGGAGACCCAGTACTTC
TRBJ1-1	NA	NA	TRBV11-2	CASSLLTGMNTEAFF	TGTGCCAGCAGCTTACTAACAGGGATGAACACTGAAGCTTTCTTT
TRBJ2-3	NA	TRBD1	TRBV7-2	CASSLMGQSTDTQYF	TGTGCCAGCAGCTTAATGGGACAGAGCACAGATACGCAGTATTTT
TRBJ1-5	once	TRBD1	TRBV7-2	CASSLGGQGGQPQHF	TGTGCCAGCAGCTTAGGGGGACAGGGGGGACAGCCCCAGCATTTT
TRBJ2-1	NA	TRBD2	TRBV4-2	CASSQGGSGGPVNNEQFF	TGTGCCAGCAGCCAAGGAGGTAGCGGGGGTCCCGTGAACAATGAGCAGTTCTTC
TRBJ2-3	NA	NA	TRBV7-2	CASSWGGRTDTQYF	TGTGCCAGCAGTTGGGGGGGCAGAACAGATACGCAGTATTTT